This TCR beta chain was identified during a study of cytomegalovirus exposure and HLA in healthy donors. Study-level background: HLA-typed donors contributed around 88 million unique TCRs, which were held in an early data release. Membership in the Caucasian-associated ancestry cluster was found for around 85% of approximately 400 genotyped donors.

With regard to this clone: Its target is unknown. One junction end disagrees with the germline gene, perhaps due to a read error.

Whole-study findings and limits: Segments of the TCR beta V type were, in most cases, productive about 90% or about 30% of the time in an earlier analysis.

This CDR3 is 15 amino acids long. Germline lookup yields CDR1 MGHRA and CDR2 YSYEKL. Vbeta (60) and Jbeta (13) primers were used in the PCR. As originally analysed: Later, an analysis found about 80 million unique TCR beta chains, and approximately 10 million of these were shared. This table comes from immunoSEQ multiplex PCR, and its TCRdb copy is limited to in-frame clones, with some not included. V and J calls and clone size come straight from that table; D and trimming were deduced from the DNA. The sample has 180,000 or so clones, roughly 85% seen once; the top ten hold approximately 9.4%. Sequenced sample: PBMCs. This TCR derives from a man in his late teens or twenties in good health and CMV-seropositive. The chain combines TRBV4-1 with TRBJ2-1, with 11 positions matching TRBD2. The CDR3 reads CASSPLRLAGSDGLF. CDR3 nucleotides: TGCGCCAGCAGCCCGCTCCGACTAGCGGGGTCCGATGGGCTCTTC.